Each of the 4 T cell receptor beta chains below was sequenced from the same sample in a study of post-analysis software for immune sequencing data. Whole-study results and caveats: Five TRBV segments appeared more often in patients than in controls, and TRBV5-6, TRBV5-1 and TRBV20-1 were among these.

No antigen has been identified for these receptors. cDNA libraries of TCR beta carried unique molecular identifiers. TCRdb independently ran MiXCR on the PCR reads; one entry per CDR3 protein. The sample holds hundreds of thousands of distinct CDR3 sequences; about 32% are singletons and the top ten take 0.56%. Specimen: blood. Receptors originate from a girl between 10 and 17 years old with multiple sclerosis.

The genes are TRBV7-8 and TRBJ2-1, with D maybe TRBD2 (6 bases). The V and J ends lost 0 bases and 10 bases respectively, with 13 bases between them. CDR1 is SGHVS, CDR2 FQNEAQ, per germline. The CDR3 spans 14 residues. The CDR3 here is CASSLAAGFSEQFF. The CDR3 DNA sequence: TGTGCCAGCAGCTTAGCGGCGGGGTTTTCCGAGCAGTTCTTC.

This clonotype was picked up a small number of times. This chain connects TRBV7-2 to TRBJ2-7; TRBD1 agrees at 8 bases. Per germline, CDR1 SGHTA and CDR2 FQGNSA. The CDR3 loop spans 16 amino acids. The junction had 7 bases not matched to a gene; V was cut back by 3 bases and J by 0 bases. CDR3 protein: CASSLMGQVLSYEQYF. As DNA, the CDR3 is TGTGCCAGCAGCTTGATGGGACAGGTGCTCTCCTACGAGCAGTACTTC.

This clonotype was counted between two and nine times. The chain joins TRBV28 to TRBJ2-5; 10 nucleotides match TRBD1. This CDR3 comprises 15 residues. The germline gives CDR1 MDHEN, CDR2 SYDVKM. The V segment lost 5 bases and the J segment 4 bases; nucleotides outside the gene matches: 7. The CDR3 protein is CASSLGQGVPETQYF. As DNA, the CDR3 is TGTGCCAGCAGTCTTGGACAGGGGGTCCCAGAGACCCAGTACTTC.

The chain employs TRBV7-2 and TRBJ2-7; 7 nucleotides match TRBD2. This CDR3 is 15 amino acids long. V lost 2 bases to trimming and J lost 0 bases; unmatched junction nucleotides: 4. Germline CDR1 is SGHTA and CDR2 is FQGNSA. CDR3 in DNA: TGTGCCAGCAGCTTATTCGGGAGGAACTCCTACGAGCAGTACTTC. Its protein is CASSLFGRNSYEQYF. The whole variable domain, filled in from reference TRBV7-2 and TRBJ2-7, reads GAGVSQSPSNKVTEKGKDVELRCDPISGHTALYWYRQSLGQGLEFLIYFQGNSAPDKSGLPSDRFSAERTGGSVSTLTIQRTQQEDSAVYLCASSLFGRNSYEQYFGPGTRLTVT.